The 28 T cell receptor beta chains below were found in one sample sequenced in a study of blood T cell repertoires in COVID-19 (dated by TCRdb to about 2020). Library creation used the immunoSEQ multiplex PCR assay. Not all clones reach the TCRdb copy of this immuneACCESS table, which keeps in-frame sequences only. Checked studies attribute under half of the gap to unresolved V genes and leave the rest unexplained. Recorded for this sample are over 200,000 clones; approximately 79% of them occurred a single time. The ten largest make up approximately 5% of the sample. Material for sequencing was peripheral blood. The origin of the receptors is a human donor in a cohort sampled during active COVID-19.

DNA for the CDR3: TGTGCCACCAGCAGAGATCCAGGGGGTGGTAAAAACATTCAGTACTTC. Amino acids: CATSRDPGGGKNIQYF. This rearrangement joins TRBV15 to TRBJ2-4, with TRBD1 identical over 7 bases. V was clipped by 0 bases and J by 4 bases; unmatched bases: 6. The CDR3 totals 16 residues. Germline V gives CDR1 LNHNV, CDR2 YYDKDF (reference sequence).

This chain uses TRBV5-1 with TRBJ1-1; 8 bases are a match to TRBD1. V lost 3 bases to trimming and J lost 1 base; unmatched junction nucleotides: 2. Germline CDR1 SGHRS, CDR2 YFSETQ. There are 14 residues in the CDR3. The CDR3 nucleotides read TGCGCCAGCAGCTCGGACAGGGCGAACACTGAAGCTTTCTTT. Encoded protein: CASSSDRANTEAFF.

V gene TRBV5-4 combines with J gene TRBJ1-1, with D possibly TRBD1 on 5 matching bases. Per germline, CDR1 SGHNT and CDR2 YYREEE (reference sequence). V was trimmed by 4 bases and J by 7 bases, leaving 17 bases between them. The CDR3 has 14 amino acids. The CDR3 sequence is CASSVGGRSLEAFF. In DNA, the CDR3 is TGTGCCAGCAGCGTCGGGGGTCGGTCGCTTGAAGCTTTCTTT.

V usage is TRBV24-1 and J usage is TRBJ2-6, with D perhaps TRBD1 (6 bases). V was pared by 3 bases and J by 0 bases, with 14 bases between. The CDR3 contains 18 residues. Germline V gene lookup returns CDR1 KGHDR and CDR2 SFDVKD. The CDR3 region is CATSDPTGQSSGANVLTF. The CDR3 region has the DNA TGTGCCACCAGTGATCCGACAGGTCAGAGCTCTGGGGCCAACGTCCTGACTTTC.

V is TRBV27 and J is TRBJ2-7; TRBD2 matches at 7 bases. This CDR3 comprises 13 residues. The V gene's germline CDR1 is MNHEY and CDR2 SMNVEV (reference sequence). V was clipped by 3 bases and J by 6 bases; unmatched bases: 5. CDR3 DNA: TGTGCCAGCAGTTTGGGACCGGGAGGCGAGCAGTACTTC. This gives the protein CASSLGPGGEQYF.

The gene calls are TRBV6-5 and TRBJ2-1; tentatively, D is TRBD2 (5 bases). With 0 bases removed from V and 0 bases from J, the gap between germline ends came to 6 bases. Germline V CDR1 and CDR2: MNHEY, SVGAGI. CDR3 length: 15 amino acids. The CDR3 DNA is TGTGCCAGCAGTTACTCCAGCGGCTCCTACAATGAGCAGTTCTTC. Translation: CASSYSSGSYNEQFF.

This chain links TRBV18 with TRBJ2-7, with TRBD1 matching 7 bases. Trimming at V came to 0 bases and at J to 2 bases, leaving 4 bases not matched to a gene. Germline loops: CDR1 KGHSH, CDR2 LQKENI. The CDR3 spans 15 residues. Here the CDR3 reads CASSPPTGNPYEQYF. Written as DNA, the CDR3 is TGTGCCAGCTCACCACCGACAGGGAACCCCTACGAGCAGTACTTC.

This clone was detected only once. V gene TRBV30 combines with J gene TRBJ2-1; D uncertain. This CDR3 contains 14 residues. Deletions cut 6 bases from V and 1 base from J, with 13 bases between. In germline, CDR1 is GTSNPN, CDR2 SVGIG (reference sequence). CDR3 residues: CACGSGWSYNEQFF. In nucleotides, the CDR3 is TGTGCCTGCGGGTCGGGTTGGTCCTACAATGAGCAGTTCTTC.

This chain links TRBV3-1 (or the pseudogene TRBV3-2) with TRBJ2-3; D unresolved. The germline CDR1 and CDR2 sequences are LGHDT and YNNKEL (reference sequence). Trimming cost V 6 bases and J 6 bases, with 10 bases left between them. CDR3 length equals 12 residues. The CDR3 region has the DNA TGTGCCAGCAGTGCCCCCGAGGATACGCAGTATTTT. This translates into CASSAPEDTQYF.

The CDR3 DNA sequence: TGTGCCAGCAGCCGATCCGGGACAGCCTCCAATGAGCAGTTCTTC. Amino acid sequence: CASSRSGTASNEQFF. The chain carries TRBV28 and TRBJ2-1, with TRBD1 identical over 7 bases. Per germline, CDR1 MDHEN and CDR2 SYDVKM. With 6 bases clipped from V and 6 bases from J, the junction kept 11 bases outside the gene matches. The CDR3 covers 15 residues.

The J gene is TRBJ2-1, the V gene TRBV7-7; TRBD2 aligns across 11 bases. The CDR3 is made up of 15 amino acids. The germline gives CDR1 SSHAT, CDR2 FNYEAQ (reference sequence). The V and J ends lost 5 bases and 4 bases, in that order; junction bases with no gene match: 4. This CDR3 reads CASSPGLAAYNEQFF. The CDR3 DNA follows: TGTGCCAGCAGCCCGGGACTAGCGGCTTACAATGAGCAGTTCTTC.

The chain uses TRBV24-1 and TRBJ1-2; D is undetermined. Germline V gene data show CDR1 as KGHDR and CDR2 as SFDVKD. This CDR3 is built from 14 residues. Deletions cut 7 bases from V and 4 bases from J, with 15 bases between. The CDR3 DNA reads TGTGCCACCAGGACCTTGGGAGAGCGCTATGGCTACACCTTC. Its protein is CATRTLGERYGYTF.

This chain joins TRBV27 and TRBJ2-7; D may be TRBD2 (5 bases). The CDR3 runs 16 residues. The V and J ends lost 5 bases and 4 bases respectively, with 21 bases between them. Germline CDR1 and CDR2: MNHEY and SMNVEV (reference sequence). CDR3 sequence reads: CASSRISSAGVYEQYF. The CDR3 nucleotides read TGTGCCAGCAGTAGAATTAGCTCCGCCGGGGTATACGAGCAGTACTTC.

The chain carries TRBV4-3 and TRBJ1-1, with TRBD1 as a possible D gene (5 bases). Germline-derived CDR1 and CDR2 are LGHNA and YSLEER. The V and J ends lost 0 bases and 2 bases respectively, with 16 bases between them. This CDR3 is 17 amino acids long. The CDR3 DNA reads TGCGCCAGCAGCCAAGATCTTAGAGAAAGGGGAAACACTGAAGCTTTCTTT. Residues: CASSQDLRERGNTEAFF.

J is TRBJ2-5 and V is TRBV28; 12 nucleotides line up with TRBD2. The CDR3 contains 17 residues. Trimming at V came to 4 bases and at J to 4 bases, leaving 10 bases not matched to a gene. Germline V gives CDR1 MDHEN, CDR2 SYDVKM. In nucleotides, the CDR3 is TGTGCCAGCAGTTCCCACGAACTAGCGGGAGGAGGAGAGACCCAGTACTTC. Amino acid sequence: CASSSHELAGGGETQYF.

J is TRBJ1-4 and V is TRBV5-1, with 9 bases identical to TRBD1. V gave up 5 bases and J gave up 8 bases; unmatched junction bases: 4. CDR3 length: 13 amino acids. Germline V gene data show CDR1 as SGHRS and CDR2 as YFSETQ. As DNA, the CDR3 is TGCGCCAGCAGAAGGACAGGGGAAGAAAAACTGTTTTTT. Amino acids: CASRRTGEEKLFF.

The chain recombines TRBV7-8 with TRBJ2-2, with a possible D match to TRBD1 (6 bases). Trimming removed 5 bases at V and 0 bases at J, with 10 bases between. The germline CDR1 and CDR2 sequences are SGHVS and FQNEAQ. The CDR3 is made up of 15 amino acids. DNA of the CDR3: TGTGCCAGCAGCGCGGACAGCACGAACACCGGGGAGCTGTTTTTT. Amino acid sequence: CASSADSTNTGELFF.

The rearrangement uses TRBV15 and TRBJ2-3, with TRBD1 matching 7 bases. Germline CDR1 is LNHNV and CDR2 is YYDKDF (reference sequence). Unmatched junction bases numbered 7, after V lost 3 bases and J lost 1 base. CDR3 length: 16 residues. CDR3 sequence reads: CATSSYRGVRTDTQYF. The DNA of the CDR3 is TGTGCCACCAGCAGTTACAGGGGAGTGCGCACAGATACGCAGTATTTT.

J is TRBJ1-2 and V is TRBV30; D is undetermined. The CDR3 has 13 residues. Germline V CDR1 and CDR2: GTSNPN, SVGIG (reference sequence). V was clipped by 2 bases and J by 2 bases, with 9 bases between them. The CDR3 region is CAWSLTENYGYTF. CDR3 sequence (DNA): TGTGCCTGGAGTCTCACGGAGAACTATGGCTACACCTTC.

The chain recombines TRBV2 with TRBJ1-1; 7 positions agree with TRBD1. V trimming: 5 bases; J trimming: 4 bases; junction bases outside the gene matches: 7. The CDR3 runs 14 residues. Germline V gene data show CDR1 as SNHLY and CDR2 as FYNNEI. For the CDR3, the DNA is TGTGCCAGCAGTACTGAGGGGGCTAGCACTGAAGCTTTCTTT. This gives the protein CASSTEGASTEAFF.

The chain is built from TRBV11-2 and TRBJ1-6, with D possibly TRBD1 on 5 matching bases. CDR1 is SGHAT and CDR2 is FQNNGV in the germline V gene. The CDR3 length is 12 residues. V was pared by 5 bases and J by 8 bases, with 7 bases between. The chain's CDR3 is CASSRGDSPLHF. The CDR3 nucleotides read TGTGCCAGCAGCCGGGGGGATTCACCCCTCCACTTT. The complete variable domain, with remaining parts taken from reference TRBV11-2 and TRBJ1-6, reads EAGVAQSPRYKIIEKRQSVAFWCNPISGHATLYWYQQILGQGPKLLIQFQNNGVVDDSQLPKDRFSAERLKGVDSTLKIQPAKLEDSAVYLCASSRGDSPLHFGNGTRLTVT.

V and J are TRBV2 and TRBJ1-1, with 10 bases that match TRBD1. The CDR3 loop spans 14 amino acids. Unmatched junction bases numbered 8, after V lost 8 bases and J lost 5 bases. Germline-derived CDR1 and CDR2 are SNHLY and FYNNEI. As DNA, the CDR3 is TGTGCCAGCGAAGACAGGGGGCAATTGACTGAAGCTTTCTTT. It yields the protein CASEDRGQLTEAFF.

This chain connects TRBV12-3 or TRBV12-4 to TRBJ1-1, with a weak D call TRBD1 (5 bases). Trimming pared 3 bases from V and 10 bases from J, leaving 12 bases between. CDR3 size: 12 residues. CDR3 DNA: TGTGCCAGCAGTTTCTCCTCGGGGGGAGCTTTCTTT. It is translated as CASSFSSGGAFF.

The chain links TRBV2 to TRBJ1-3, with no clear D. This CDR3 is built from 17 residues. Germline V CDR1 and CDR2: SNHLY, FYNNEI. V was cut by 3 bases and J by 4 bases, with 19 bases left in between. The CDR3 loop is CASSDLSDGVWGNTIYF. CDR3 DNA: TGTGCCAGCAGTGATCTGTCGGACGGGGTTTGGGGAAACACCATATATTTT.

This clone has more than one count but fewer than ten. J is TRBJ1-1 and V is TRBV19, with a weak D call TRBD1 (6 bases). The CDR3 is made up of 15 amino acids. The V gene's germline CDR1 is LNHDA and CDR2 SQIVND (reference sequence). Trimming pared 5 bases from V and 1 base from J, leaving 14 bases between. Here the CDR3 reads CASSPRGHTNTEAFF. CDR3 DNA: TGTGCCAGTAGTCCAAGGGGACATACGAACACTGAAGCTTTCTTT. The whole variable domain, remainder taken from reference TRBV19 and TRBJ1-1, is DGGITQSPKYLFRKEGQNVTLSCEQNLNHDAMYWYRQDPGQGLRLIYYSQIVNDFQKGDIAEGYSVSREKKESFPLTVTSAQKNPTAFYLCASSPRGHTNTEAFFGQGTRLTVV.

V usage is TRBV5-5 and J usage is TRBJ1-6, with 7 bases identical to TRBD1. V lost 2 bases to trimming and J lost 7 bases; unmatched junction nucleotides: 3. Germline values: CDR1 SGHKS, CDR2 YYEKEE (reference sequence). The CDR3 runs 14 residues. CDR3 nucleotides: TGTGCCAGCAGCTTTACAGGGGAAAATTCACCCCTCCACTTT. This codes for CASSFTGENSPLHF.

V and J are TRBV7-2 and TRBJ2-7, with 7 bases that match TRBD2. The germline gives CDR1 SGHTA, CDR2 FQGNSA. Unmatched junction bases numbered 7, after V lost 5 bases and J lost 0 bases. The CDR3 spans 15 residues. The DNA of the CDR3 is TGTGCCAGCAGCCGTATAGCGGGCCCCTCCTACGAGCAGTACTTC. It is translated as CASSRIAGPSYEQYF.

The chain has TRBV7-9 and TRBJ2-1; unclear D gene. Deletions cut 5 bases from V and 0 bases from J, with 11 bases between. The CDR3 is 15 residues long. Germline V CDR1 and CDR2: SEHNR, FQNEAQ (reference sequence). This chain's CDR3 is CASSVTSSSYNEQFF. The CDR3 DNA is TGTGCCAGCAGCGTCACGTCCAGCTCCTACAATGAGCAGTTCTTC. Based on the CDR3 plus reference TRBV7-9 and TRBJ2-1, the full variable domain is DTGVSQNPRHKITKRGQNVTFRCDPISEHNRLYWYRQTLGQGPEFLTYFQNEAQLEKSRLLSDRFSAERPKGSFSTLEIQRTEQGDSAMYLCASSVTSSSYNEQFFGPGTRLTVL.